Listed here are 8 T cell receptor beta chains from one sample, sequenced in a study of shared clonotypes between healthy human individuals. Data came from immunoSEQ multiplex PCR; TCRdb stores just in-frame clones and leaves some out. This table holds over a million clones, 95% to 97% found once. Sequenced input: naive CD4+ T cells sorted from blood. Subset of the sample: CD45RA+ positively selected. These receptors were collected from a man aged 30 to 39 in good health.

V usage is TRBV11-3 and J usage is TRBJ2-1; a possible D gene is TRBD1 (5 bases). Looked up from germline, CDR1 is SGHNT and CDR2 is YENEEA. This CDR3 has 15 residues. The V end was cut by 0 bases, the J end by 6 bases, with 12 bases between. CDR3 nucleotides: TGTGCCAGCAGCTTAGAAGGCAGGGCGTCCAATGAGCAGTTCTTC. Translation gives CASSLEGRASNEQFF.

This clone was seen once. CDR3 residues: CASATGTGHNDNIQYF. DNA of the CDR3: TGTGCCAGCGCGACCGGGACAGGTCATAATGATAACATTCAGTACTTC. The V gene is TRBV19, the J gene TRBJ2-4; TRBD1 agrees at 8 bases. Unmatched junction bases numbered 17, after V lost 9 bases and J lost 7 bases. Germline CDR1 and CDR2: LNHDA and SQIVND (reference sequence). This CDR3 comprises 16 residues.

The V gene is TRBV7-9, the J gene TRBJ1-3; D unclear. The CDR3 totals 13 residues. V lost 5 bases to trimming and J lost 0 bases, with 5 bases between them. CDR1 is SEHNR, CDR2 FQNEAQ, per germline (reference sequence). CDR3 bases: TGTGCCAGCAGCCAGAGCTCTGGAAACACCATATATTTT. It encodes CASSQSSGNTIYF. The full variable domain, in which reference TRBV7-9 and TRBJ1-3 provide the parts outside the CDR3, is DTGVSQNPRHKITKRGQNVTFRCDPISEHNRLYWYRQTLGQGPEFLTYFQNEAQLEKSRLLSDRFSAERPKGSFSTLEIQRTEQGDSAMYLCASSQSSGNTIYFGEGSWLTVV.

V gene TRBV18 combines with J gene TRBJ2-7; the D gene could be TRBD1 or TRBD2 (5 bases each). Germline V gene lookup returns CDR1 KGHSH and CDR2 LQKENI. The CDR3 is 14 amino acids. Trimming took off 5 bases at V and 7 bases at J, with 18 bases between the two ends. The CDR3 loop reads CASSFIRPEGEQYF. For the CDR3, the DNA is TGTGCCAGCTCATTTATCCGGCCCGAGGGGGAGCAGTACTTC.

The chain links TRBV5-5 to TRBJ2-5, with 7 bases lining up with TRBD1. Trimming took 3 bases from V and 5 from J; bases not matched to a gene: 4. CDR1 is SGHKS, CDR2 YYEKEE, per germline (reference sequence). This CDR3 has 13 residues. The CDR3 reads CASSYRGRETQYF. The CDR3, as DNA: TGTGCCAGCAGCTACAGGGGAAGGGAGACCCAGTACTTC. Together with reference TRBV5-5 and TRBJ2-5, the CDR3 gives the full variable domain: DAGVTQSPTHLIKTRGQQVTLRCSPISGHKSVSWYQQVLGQGPQFIFQYYEKEERGRGNFPDRFSARQFPNYSSELNVNALLLGDSALYLCASSYRGRETQYFGPGTRLLVL.

The CDR3 DNA follows: TGTGCCTGGAGTGTAATCCAGGGCGGCACCGGGGAGCTGTTTTTT. This codes for CAWSVIQGGTGELFF. V usage is TRBV30 and J usage is TRBJ2-2, with D perhaps TRBD1 (5 bases). Germline CDR1 GTSNPN, CDR2 SVGIG (reference sequence). V lost 0 bases, J lost 4 bases, and 12 bases lay in between. The CDR3 has 15 residues.

V is TRBV7-2 and J is TRBJ2-5; D call uncertain. CDR1 is SGHTA and CDR2 is FQGNSA in the germline V gene. There are 12 residues in the CDR3. Trimming took off 6 bases at V and 5 bases at J, with 10 bases between the two ends. The CDR3 protein is CASSRVTETQYF. The CDR3 DNA reads TGTGCCAGCAGTCGTGTAACGGAGACCCAGTACTTC.

V usage is TRBV27 and J usage is TRBJ2-1; 10 nucleotides line up with TRBD2. V lost 8 bases to trimming and J lost 1 base; unmatched junction nucleotides: 14. In germline, CDR1 is MNHEY, CDR2 SMNVEV (reference sequence). The CDR3 length is 18 residues. CDR3 sequence (DNA): TGTGCCAGCCGGAGGGGGCTAGCGGGAGTGTTTTCCTACAATGAGCAGTTCTTC. Its translation is CASRRGLAGVFSYNEQFF.